Presented here are 21 T cell receptor beta chains from one specimen sequenced in a study of cytomegalovirus exposure and HLA in healthy donors. The repertoire was sequenced with immunoSEQ multiplex PCR; TCRdb's copy has only in-frame clones and lacks some. The data contain 150,000 to 170,000 clones, around 84% of them singletons. Sequenced input: PBMCs. Receptor source: a human donor in good health.

V gene TRBV30 combines with J gene TRBJ2-7, with 12 positions matching TRBD2. Trimming at V came to 1 base and at J to 3 bases, leaving 13 bases not matched to a gene. Germline loops: CDR1 GTSNPN, CDR2 SVGIG (reference sequence). This CDR3 has 18 residues. The CDR3 coding sequence is TGTGCCTGGAGTGCCCGGGGGCTAGCGGGAGGGCGCATCTACGAGCAGTACTTC. Translating gives CAWSARGLAGGRIYEQYF.

In the case of this clone: Its ends do not fully match the called genes, so a read error is possible. The rearrangement links TRBV27 to TRBJ2-1, with 9 bases that match TRBD1. The CDR3 sequence is 13 residues long. Germline CDR1 and CDR2: MNHEY and SMNVEV (reference sequence). CDR3 protein: CASSLSDRGRPFF. DNA for the CDR3: TGTGCCAGCAGTCTATCGGACAGGGGACGTCCGTTCTTC.

The chain joins TRBV2 to TRBJ2-7; D gene ambiguous. Germline lookup yields CDR1 SNHLY and CDR2 FYNNEI. V was cut by 4 bases and J by 3 bases, with 10 bases left in between. The CDR3 length is 13 residues. The CDR3 loop reads CASSANRNYEQYF. The DNA for the CDR3 is TGTGCCAGCAGTGCGAACAGAAACTACGAGCAGTACTTC. The full variable domain, completed using reference TRBV2 and TRBJ2-7, is EPEVTQTPSHQVTQMGQEVILRCVPISNHLYFYWYRQILGQKVEFLVSFYNNEISEKSEIFDDQFSVERPDGSNFTLKIRSTKLEDSAMYFCASSANRNYEQYFGPGTRLTVT.

This clone was counted at least ten times. This chain joins TRBV27 and TRBJ1-2; 7 nucleotides agree with TRBD1. The CDR3 runs 15 residues. Germline-derived CDR1 and CDR2 are MNHEY and SMNVEV (reference sequence). V was clipped by 4 bases and J by 4 bases; unmatched bases: 9. The CDR3 region is CASSSRDRPLYGYTF. The DNA of the CDR3 is TGTGCCAGCAGTTCCCGGGACAGACCTCTCTATGGCTACACCTTC.

This clone was seen just once. V is TRBV5-6 and J is TRBJ1-2; maybe TRBD1 (6 bases). Germline V gives CDR1 SGHDT, CDR2 YYEEEE. The CDR3 loop spans 16 amino acids. Between the trimmed V and J ends, which lost 3 bases and 1 base, there was a span of 16 bases. This CDR3 is CASSSWDTKINYGYTF. CDR3 DNA: TGTGCCAGCAGCTCCTGGGACACAAAAATTAACTATGGCTACACCTTC.

J is TRBJ2-7 and V is TRBV7-3; TRBD2 aligns across 11 bases. With 5 bases clipped from V and 3 bases from J, the junction kept 15 bases outside the gene matches. CDR3 length equals 18 residues. Germline V gene data show CDR1 as SGHTA and CDR2 as FQGTGA. The CDR3 loop reads CASSPKGGLAGANYEQYF. DNA for the CDR3: TGTGCCAGCAGCCCAAAAGGTGGACTAGCGGGCGCTAACTACGAGCAGTACTTC.

The chain employs TRBV5-1 and TRBJ2-6; possibly TRBD2 for D (7 bases). Trimming cost V 0 bases and J 5 bases, with 15 bases left between them. This CDR3 is built from 17 residues. Germline-derived CDR1 and CDR2 are SGHRS and YFSETQ. The CDR3 here is CASSLGGGRDRANVLTF. The CDR3 bases are TGCGCCAGCAGCTTGGGGGGGGGCAGGGATAGGGCCAACGTCCTGACTTTC.

The rearrangement links TRBV4-3 to TRBJ2-7; TRBD2 might be the D (5 bases). The CDR3 totals 17 residues. Germline lookup yields CDR1 LGHNA and CDR2 YSLEER. Trimming stripped 4 bases from V and 4 bases from J, with 23 bases between. CDR3 DNA sequence: TGCGCCAGCAGCCCACAACTGACTTCAACTGGCGGGTACGAGCAGTACTTC. Translation gives CASSPQLTSTGGYEQYF.

The chain uses TRBV28 and TRBJ2-5; a weak D match, TRBD2 (6 bases). Germline lookup yields CDR1 MDHEN and CDR2 SYDVKM. Trimming removed 4 bases at V and 4 bases at J, with 13 bases between. The CDR3 sequence is 14 residues long. CDR3 region: CASSSIAEIETQYF. Written as DNA, the CDR3 is TGTGCCAGCAGTTCCATAGCGGAGATAGAGACCCAGTACTTC.

The V and J genes are TRBV19 and TRBJ2-2, with 7 bases fitting TRBD1. The germline CDR1 and CDR2 sequences are LNHDA and SQIVND (reference sequence). The CDR3 is 15 amino acids. Trimming removed 4 bases from V and 4 bases from J; junction bases left unmatched: 6. DNA for the CDR3: TGTGCCAGTAGTAACCGGGACAGACCCACCGGGGAGCTGTTTTTT. As protein: CASSNRDRPTGELFF.

V and J are TRBV27 and TRBJ2-1, with 8 positions matching TRBD1. The CDR3 runs to 15 residues. Germline V gives CDR1 MNHEY, CDR2 SMNVEV (reference sequence). V was clipped by 2 bases and J by 10 bases; unmatched bases: 10. The CDR3 here is CASSLTGRGLWEQFF. The DNA for the CDR3 is TGTGCCAGCAGTTTAACGGGCAGGGGGCTTTGGGAGCAGTTCTTC.

The chain links TRBV19 to TRBJ1-2; 7 bases are a match to TRBD1. This CDR3 has 11 amino acids. The V gene end was trimmed by 8 bases and the J gene end by 3 bases; junction bases not matched to a gene: 0. Germline V lookup: CDR1 LNHDA, CDR2 SQIVND (reference sequence). CDR3 DNA: TGTGCCAGTGGACAGGACTATGGCTACACCTTC. This sequence encodes CASGQDYGYTF.

This clone was seen more than once but under ten times. The gene calls are TRBV19 and TRBJ2-2, with 8 bases that match TRBD2. Trimming took 7 bases from V and 1 from J; bases not matched to a gene: 8. Germline values: CDR1 LNHDA, CDR2 SQIVND (reference sequence). The CDR3 loop spans 16 amino acids. DNA for the CDR3: TGTGCCAGTACCATTGGACTAGCACTGAACACCGGGGAGCTGTTTTTT. Protein product: CASTIGLALNTGELFF.

The rearrangement uses TRBV5-1 and TRBJ1-1, with D perhaps TRBD1 (6 bases). The CDR3 has 15 residues. Trimming pared 6 bases from V and 5 bases from J, leaving 20 bases between. Looked up from germline, CDR1 is SGHRS and CDR2 is YFSETQ. For the CDR3, the DNA is TGCGCCAGCAAGGGAGGGGTAGCAGGGGCAACTGAAGCTTTCTTT. Its protein is CASKGGVAGATEAFF.

The chain couples TRBV2 to TRBJ1-1; D remains ambiguous. Trimming stripped 5 bases from V and 0 bases from J, with 4 bases between. Germline-derived CDR1 and CDR2 are SNHLY and FYNNEI. The CDR3 spans 12 residues. CDR3 sequence reads: CASSYMNTEAFF. The DNA of the CDR3 is TGTGCCAGCAGTTACATGAACACTGAAGCTTTCTTT.

The chain carries TRBV5-1 and TRBJ2-1, with TRBD1 as a possible D gene (6 bases). V shed 9 bases and J shed 0 bases, with 13 bases lying between them. Germline lookup yields CDR1 SGHRS and CDR2 YFSETQ. The CDR3 has 14 residues. Here the CDR3 reads CATRVDSSYNEQFF. CDR3 DNA: TGCGCCACCCGGGTGGACAGCTCCTACAATGAGCAGTTCTTC.

The genes are TRBV18 and TRBJ1-2; D is undetermined. Per germline, CDR1 KGHSH and CDR2 LQKENI. V shed 3 bases and J shed 4 bases, with 9 bases lying between them. The CDR3 covers 13 residues. CDR3 DNA sequence: TGTGCCAGCTCACCGAGTCTATCCTATGGCTACACCTTC. Translating gives CASSPSLSYGYTF. Full variable domain (outside the CDR3, taken from reference TRBV18 and TRBJ1-2): NAGVMQNPRHLVRRRGQEARLRCSPMKGHSHVYWYRQLPEEGLKFMVYLQKENIIDESGMPKERFSAEFPKEGPSILRIQQVVRGDSAAYFCASSPSLSYGYTFGSGTRLTVV.

The V call is TRBV11-3, the J call TRBJ2-5; D gene uncertain. This CDR3 is built from 14 residues. The germline gives CDR1 SGHNT, CDR2 YENEEA. With 2 bases removed from V and 2 bases from J, the gap between germline ends came to 9 bases. As DNA, the CDR3 is TGTGCCAGCAGCTTAACCGGTGAACAAGAGACCCAGTACTTC. Its translation: CASSLTGEQETQYF.

This chain uses TRBV5-4 with TRBJ1-4, with 7 bases aligning to TRBD1. This CDR3 spans 14 amino acids. From germline, CDR1 is SGHNT and CDR2 YYREEE (reference sequence). The V and J ends lost 4 bases and 5 bases, in that order; junction bases with no gene match: 5. The CDR3 DNA reads TGTGCCAGCAGCCAGGGACAGAGGAATGAAAAACTGTTTTTT. Amino acid sequence: CASSQGQRNEKLFF.

This sequence joins TRBV6-5 and TRBJ1-4; 7 bases fit TRBD1. The length of the CDR3 is 15 residues. V shed 0 bases and J 7 bases; nucleotides not matched to a gene: 5. In germline, CDR1 is MNHEY, CDR2 SVGAGI. The CDR3 nucleotides read TGTGCCAGCAGTTACTCGACAGGGACTGGTGAAAAACTGTTTTTT. It specifies CASSYSTGTGEKLFF.

The chain is built from TRBV15 and TRBJ1-5; D unclear. Trimming took 2 bases from V and 8 from J, leaving 19 bases between them. From germline, CDR1 is LNHNV and CDR2 YYDKDF (reference sequence). The CDR3 consists of 16 residues. The CDR3 DNA reads TGTGCCACCAGCAGATCCCCGGGAGGGCCTAATGAGCCCCAGCATTTT. Translation: CATSRSPGGPNEPQHF.